The T cell receptor beta chain described here comes from a study of tumor-infiltrating lymphocytes in localized non-small cell lung cancer. About the research overall: From each patient, both tumor and uninvolved lung, non-adjacent to tumor, were sampled. Study-wide points: No link was found between tumor T-cell fraction and recurrence-free survival.

Assay: immunoSEQ multiplex PCR; the TCRdb copy retains only in-frame clones and omits some. Among 16,000 or so clones, over 70% were seen once, and the ten largest hold roughly 5%. As for this clone: The antigen is undetermined.

Germline V lookup: CDR1 WSHSY, CDR2 SAAADI. The CDR3 length is 11 residues. Trimming removed 9 bases from V and 5 bases from J, with 11 bases in between. The material sequenced was lung tumor tissue. The receptor comes from a human donor with non-small cell lung cancer. The chain combines TRBV10-2 with TRBJ2-7; D might be TRBD1 (6 bases). CDR3 residues: CASGQFHEQYF. In DNA form, the CDR3 reads TGCGCCAGTGGACAGTTTCACGAGCAGTACTTC.